This TCR beta chain was captured by sequencing in a study of metastatic and nonmetastatic thyroid tumors. Study-wide results and limits: A significant increase in TCR beta diversity was reportedly seen in malignant thyroid tumors relative to benign nodules, in blood and tumor.

No patient had received any treatment before thyroid surgery. TCRdb re-clonotyped the PCR reads via MiXCR. The sample shows approximately 90,000 clones, approximately 9% of them seen only once. This clone was recorded many times. What it binds is not known. The same CDR3 is also encoded by other DNA sequences in this sample. The receptor was derived from a female donor with papillary thyroid cancer or a benign thyroid nodule (not recorded which). Some clones in this sample may be carry-over from other donors' samples. Material for sequencing was blood.

CDR3 loop: CATGRGVEETQYF. CDR3 DNA sequence: TGTGCCACCGGGCGGGGGGTAGAAGAGACCCAGTACTTC. The chain links TRBV15 to TRBJ2-5; 8 nucleotides agree with TRBD2. The germline CDR1 and CDR2 sequences are LNHNV and YYDKDF (reference sequence). The V segment lost 8 bases and the J segment 3 bases; nucleotides outside the gene matches: 5. This CDR3 is 13 amino acids long.